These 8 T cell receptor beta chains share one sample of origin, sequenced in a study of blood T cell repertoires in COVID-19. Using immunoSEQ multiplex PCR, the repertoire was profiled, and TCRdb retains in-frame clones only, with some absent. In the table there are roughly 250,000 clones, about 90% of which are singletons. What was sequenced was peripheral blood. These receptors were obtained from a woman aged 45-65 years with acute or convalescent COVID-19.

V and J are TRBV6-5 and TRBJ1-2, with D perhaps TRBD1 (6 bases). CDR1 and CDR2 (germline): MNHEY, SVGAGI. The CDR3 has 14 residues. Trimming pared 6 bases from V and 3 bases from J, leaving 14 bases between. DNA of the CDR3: TGTGCCAGCAGCTCCCTCAGGGGAGACTATGGCTACACCTTC. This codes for CASSSLRGDYGYTF.

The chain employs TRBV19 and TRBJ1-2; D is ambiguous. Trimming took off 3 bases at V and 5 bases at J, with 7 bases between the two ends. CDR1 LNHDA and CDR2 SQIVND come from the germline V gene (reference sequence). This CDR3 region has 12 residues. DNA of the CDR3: TGTGCCAGTAGTATTGGCAAGTATGGCTACACCTTC. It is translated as CASSIGKYGYTF.

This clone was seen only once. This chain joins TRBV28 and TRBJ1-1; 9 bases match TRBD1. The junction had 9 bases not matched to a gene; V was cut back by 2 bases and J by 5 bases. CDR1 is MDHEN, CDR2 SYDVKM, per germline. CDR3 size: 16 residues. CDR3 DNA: TGTGCCAGCAGTTTACTCCCCGGGACAGGGCTGACTGAAGCTTTCTTT. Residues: CASSLLPGTGLTEAFF.

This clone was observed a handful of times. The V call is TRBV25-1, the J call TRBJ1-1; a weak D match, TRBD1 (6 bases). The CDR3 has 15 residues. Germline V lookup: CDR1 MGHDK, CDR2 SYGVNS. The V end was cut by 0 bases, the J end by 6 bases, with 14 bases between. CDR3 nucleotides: TGTGCCAGCAGTGAATATTATCTGGGGGCCCCTGAAGCTTTCTTT. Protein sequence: CASSEYYLGAPEAFF.

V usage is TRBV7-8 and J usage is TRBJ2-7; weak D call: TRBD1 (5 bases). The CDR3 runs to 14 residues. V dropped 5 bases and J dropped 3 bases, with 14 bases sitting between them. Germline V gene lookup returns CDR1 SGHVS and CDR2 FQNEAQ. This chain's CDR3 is CASSLRTQLYEQYF. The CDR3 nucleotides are TGTGCCAGCAGCCTACGGACACAACTCTACGAGCAGTACTTC.

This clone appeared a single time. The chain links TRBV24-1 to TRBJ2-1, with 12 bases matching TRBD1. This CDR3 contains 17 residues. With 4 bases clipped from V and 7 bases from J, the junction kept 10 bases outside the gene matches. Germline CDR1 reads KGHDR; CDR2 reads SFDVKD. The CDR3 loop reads CATSERRRDRGRNEQFF. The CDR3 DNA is TGTGCCACCAGTGAAAGACGTCGGGACAGGGGGCGGAATGAGCAGTTCTTC.

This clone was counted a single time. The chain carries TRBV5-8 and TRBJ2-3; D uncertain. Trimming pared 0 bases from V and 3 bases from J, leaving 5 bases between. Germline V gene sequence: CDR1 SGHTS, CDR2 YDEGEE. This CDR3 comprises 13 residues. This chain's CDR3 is CASSLVTTDTQYF. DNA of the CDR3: TGTGCCAGCAGCTTGGTGACAACAGATACGCAGTATTTT.

CDR3 in amino acids: CASSFLSNYGYTF. The CDR3 DNA sequence: TGTGCCAGCAGCTTTCTGTCGAACTATGGCTACACCTTC. The chain combines TRBV7-9 with TRBJ1-2; D remains ambiguous. V gave up 3 bases and J gave up 2 bases, with 7 bases separating them. Germline V lookup: CDR1 SEHNR, CDR2 FQNEAQ (reference sequence). The CDR3 is made up of 13 amino acids.